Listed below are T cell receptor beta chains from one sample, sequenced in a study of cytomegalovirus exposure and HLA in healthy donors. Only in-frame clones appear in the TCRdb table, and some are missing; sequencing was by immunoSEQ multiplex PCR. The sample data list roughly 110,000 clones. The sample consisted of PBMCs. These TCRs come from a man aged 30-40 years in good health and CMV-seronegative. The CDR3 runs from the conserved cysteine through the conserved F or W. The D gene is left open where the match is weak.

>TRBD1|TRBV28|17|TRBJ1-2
TGTGCCAGCAGCTTCTTGAATTTCCCGACAGGGCGGTATGGCTACACCTTC
CASSFLNFPTGRYGYTF
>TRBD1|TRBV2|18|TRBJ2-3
TGTGCCAGCAGGAGGGGGTCCGGGACAGGATTTAGCACAGATACGCAGTATTTT
CASRRGSGTGFSTDTQYF
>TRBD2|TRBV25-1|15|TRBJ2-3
TGTGCCAGCAGTGGATTAGCGGGGGCCTCAGATACGCAGTATTTT
CASSGLAGASDTQYF
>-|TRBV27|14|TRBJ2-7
TGTGCCAGCAGTACGCGACAGACCACCTACGAGCAGTACTTC
CASSTRQTTYEQYF
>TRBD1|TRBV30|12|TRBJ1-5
TGTGCCTTTGGACAGGGGGAGCGACCCCAGCATTTT
CAFGQGERPQHF
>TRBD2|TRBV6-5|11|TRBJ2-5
TGTGCCAGCAGTTACGGGGGGGAGCAGTACTTC
CASSYGGEQYF
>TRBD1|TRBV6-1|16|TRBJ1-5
TGTGCCAGCAGTGAAGCAAGGGACAGAGGTGATCAGCCCCAGCATTTT
CASSEARDRGDQPQHF
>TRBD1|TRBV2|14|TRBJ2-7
TGTGCCAGCAGTGATCAGGGGGTAGCTTACGAGCAGTACTTC
CASSDQGVAYEQYF
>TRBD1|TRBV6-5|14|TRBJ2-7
TGTGCCAGCAATTCCGGGACAGGGGTGTACGAGCAGTACTTC
CASNSGTGVYEQYF
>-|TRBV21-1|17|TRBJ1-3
TGTGCCAGCAGCAAAGGGGGCGCGAGTATGAGTGTAAACACCATATATTTT
CASSKGGASMSVNTIYF
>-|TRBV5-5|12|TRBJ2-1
TGTGCCAGCAGCTTGATCTCCAATGAGCAGTTCTTC
CASSLISNEQFF
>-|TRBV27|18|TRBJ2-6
TGTGCCAGCAGTCGAAGGTTGGGGGCGCCACCTGGGGCCAACGTCCTGACTTTC
CASSRRLGAPPGANVLTF
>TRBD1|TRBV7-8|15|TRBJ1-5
TGTGCCAGCAGTAGACGGGACAGGACCAATCAGCCCCAGCATTTT
CASSRRDRTNQPQHF
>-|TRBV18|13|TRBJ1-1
TGTGCCAGCTCACACAGGGACCTCGCTGAAGCTTTCTTT
CASSHRDLAEAFF
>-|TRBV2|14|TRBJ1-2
TGTGCCAGCGGGCGGGAAGCGGACCACTATGGCTACACCTTC
CASGREADHYGYTF
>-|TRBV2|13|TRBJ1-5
TGTGCCAGCAATGGCGGGTTCAATCAGCCCCAGCATTTT
CASNGGFNQPQHF
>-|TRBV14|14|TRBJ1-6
TGTGCCAGCAGCCAGGGAGGGACTAATTCACCCCTCCACTTT
CASSQGGTNSPLHF
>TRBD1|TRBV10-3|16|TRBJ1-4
TGTGCCATCAGCCCGACAGGGGGCACGGCTAATGAAAAACTGTTTTTT
CAISPTGGTANEKLFF
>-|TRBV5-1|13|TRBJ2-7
TGCGCCAGCAAACAGGATGGTTATTACGAGCAGTACTTC
CASKQDGYYEQYF
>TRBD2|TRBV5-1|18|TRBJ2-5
TGCGCCAGCAGCGGGGGACTAGCGGGGGGCTCCCTAGGGGAGACCCAGTACTTC
CASSGGLAGGSLGETQYF
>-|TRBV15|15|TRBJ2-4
TGTGCCACCAGCAGAGAGGGGGCGATGGGGAACATTCAGTACTTC
CATSREGAMGNIQYF
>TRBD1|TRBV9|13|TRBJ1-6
TGTGCCAGCAGCGTGGACAGGGCATCACCCCTCCACTTT
CASSVDRASPLHF
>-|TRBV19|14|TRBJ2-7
TGTGCCAGTAGTATAGACACGGGACAAGAAGAGCAGTACTTC
CASSIDTGQEEQYF
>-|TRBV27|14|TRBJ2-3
TGTGCCAGCAGTTTGACAATTACCACAGATACGCAGTATTTT
CASSLTITTDTQYF
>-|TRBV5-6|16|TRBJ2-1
TGTGCCAGCAGCGGAAACAGGGTCGTCTCCTACAATGAGCAGTTCTTC
CASSGNRVVSYNEQFF
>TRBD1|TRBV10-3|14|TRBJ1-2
TGTGCCATCAGTGCAGACAGGGGGCTCAATGGCTACACCTTC
CAISADRGLNGYTF
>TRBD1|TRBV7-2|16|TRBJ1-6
TGTGCCAGCAGCTTCCAAACAGGGGGAGGAGGGTCACCCCTCCACTTT
CASSFQTGGGGSPLHF
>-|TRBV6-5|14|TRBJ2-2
TGTGCCAGCAGTTACGGAACAGGGTCCGGGGAGCTGTTTTTT
CASSYGTGSGELFF
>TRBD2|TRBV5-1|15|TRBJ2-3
TGCGCCAGCAGCTTAGGGACTAGCGGGGGAGATACGCAGTATTTT
CASSLGTSGGDTQYF
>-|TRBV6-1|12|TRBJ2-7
TGTGCCAGCAGCGGGAGCTCCTACGAGCAGTACTTC
CASSGSSYEQYF
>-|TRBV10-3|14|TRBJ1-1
TGTGCCATCAGCGGAGTTGAACTCAACACTGAAGCTTTCTTT
CAISGVELNTEAFF
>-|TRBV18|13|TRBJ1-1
TGTGCCAGCTCATTGGACAGGAACACTGAAGCTTTCTTT
CASSLDRNTEAFF
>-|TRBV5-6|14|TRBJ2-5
TGTGCCAGCAGCTTGCCCTCAGGGGCGGAGACCCAGTACTTC
CASSLPSGAETQYF
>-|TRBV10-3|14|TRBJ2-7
TGTGCCATCAGAAAGGACAGTACATCCTACGAGCAGTACTTC
CAIRKDSTSYEQYF
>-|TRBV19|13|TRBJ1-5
TGTGCCAGTAGTATAGAGGGGCGGCAGCCCCAGCATTTT
CASSIEGRQPQHF
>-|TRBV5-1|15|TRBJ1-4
TGCGCCAGCAGCGCTGGGACACCAACTAATGAAAAACTGTTTTTT
CASSAGTPTNEKLFF
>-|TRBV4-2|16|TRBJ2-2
TGTGCCAGCAGCCCCTCGGACAGAAGGAACACCGGGGAGCTGTTTTTT
CASSPSDRRNTGELFF
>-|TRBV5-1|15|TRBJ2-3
TGCGCCAGCAGCTTGGTTGGCAAAAGCACAGATACGCAGTATTTT
CASSLVGKSTDTQYF
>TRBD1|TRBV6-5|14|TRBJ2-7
TGTGCCAGCAAACTAGACGGACAGGGCTACGAGCAGTACTTC
CASKLDGQGYEQYF
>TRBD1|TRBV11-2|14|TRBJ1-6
TGTGCCAGCAGCGTGACAGGGCAGGGGTCACCCCTCCACTTT
CASSVTGQGSPLHF